Here is one T cell receptor beta chain with its context. The data belong to a study of CD8 T cells in Susac syndrome. Peripheral blood CD8+ and CD4+ T cells were profiled by TCR beta sequencing. Reverse transcription of about 0.45 to 1 ug RNA used random hexamers. TCRdb reprocessed the immunoSEQ multiplex PCR reads with MiXCR, giving one entry per CDR3 protein. The data hold about 100,000 distinct CDR3 sequences, with nearly 97% observed a single time. The sequence was obtained from a human donor with Susac syndrome. Sequenced material: CD8+ T cells from PBMCs.

DNA of the CDR3: TGTGCCAGCACCCAGTACTGGGACACCTTC. This translates into CASTQYWDTF. V usage is TRBV2 and J usage is TRBJ1-2; D is uncertain. CDR3 size: 10 residues. The V and J ends lost 7 bases and 12 bases respectively, with 12 bases between them. Germline assignment: CDR1 SNHLY and CDR2 FYNNEI. Full variable domain (remainder filled in from reference TRBV2 and TRBJ1-2): EPEVTQTPSHQVTQMGQEVILRCVPISNHLYFYWYRQILGQKVEFLVSFYNNEISEKSEIFDDQFSVERPDGSNFTLKIRSTKLEDSAMYFCASTQYWDTFGSGTRLTVV.